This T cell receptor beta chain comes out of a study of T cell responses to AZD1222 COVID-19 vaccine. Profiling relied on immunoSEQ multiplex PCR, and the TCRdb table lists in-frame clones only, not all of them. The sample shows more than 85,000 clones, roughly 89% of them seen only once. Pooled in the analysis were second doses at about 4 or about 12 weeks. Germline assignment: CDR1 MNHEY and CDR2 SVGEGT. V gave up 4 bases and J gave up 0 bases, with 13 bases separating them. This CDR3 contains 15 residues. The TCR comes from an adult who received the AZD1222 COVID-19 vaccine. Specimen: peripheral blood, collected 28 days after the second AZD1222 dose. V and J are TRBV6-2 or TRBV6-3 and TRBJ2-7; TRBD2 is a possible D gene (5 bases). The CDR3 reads CASSSQADSSYEQYF. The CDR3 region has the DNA TGTGCCAGCAGTTCTCAAGCGGATAGCTCCTACGAGCAGTACTTC.